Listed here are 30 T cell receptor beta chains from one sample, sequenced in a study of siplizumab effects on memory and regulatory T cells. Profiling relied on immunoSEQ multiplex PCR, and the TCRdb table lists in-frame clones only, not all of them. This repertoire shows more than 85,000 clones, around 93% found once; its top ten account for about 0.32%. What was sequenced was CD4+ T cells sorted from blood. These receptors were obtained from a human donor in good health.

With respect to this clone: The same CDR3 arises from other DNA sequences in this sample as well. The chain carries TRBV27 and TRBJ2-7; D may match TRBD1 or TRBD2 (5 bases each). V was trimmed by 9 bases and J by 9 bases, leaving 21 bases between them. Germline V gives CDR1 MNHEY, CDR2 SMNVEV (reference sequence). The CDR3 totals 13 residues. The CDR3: CASIRDGNLGQYF. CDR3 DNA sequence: TGTGCCAGTATACGGGACGGAAACCTTGGGCAGTACTTC.

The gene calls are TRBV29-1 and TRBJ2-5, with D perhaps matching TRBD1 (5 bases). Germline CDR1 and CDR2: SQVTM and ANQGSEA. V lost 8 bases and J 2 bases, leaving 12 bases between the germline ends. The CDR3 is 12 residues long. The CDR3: CSQGVGQETQYF. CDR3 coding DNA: TGCAGCCAAGGGGTGGGACAAGAGACCCAGTACTTC.

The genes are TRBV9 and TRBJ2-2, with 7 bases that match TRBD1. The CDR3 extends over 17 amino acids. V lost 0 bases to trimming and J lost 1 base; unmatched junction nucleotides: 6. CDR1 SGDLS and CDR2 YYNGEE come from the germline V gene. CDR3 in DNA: TGTGCCAGCAGCGTAGAGGCACAGGGGAAGAACACCGGGGAGCTGTTTTTT. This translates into CASSVEAQGKNTGELFF.

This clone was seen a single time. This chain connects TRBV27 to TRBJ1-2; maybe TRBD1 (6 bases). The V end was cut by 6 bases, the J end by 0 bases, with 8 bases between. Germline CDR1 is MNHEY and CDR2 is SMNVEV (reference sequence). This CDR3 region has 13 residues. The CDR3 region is CASSNRANYGYTF. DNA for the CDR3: TGTGCCAGCAGCAACAGGGCTAACTATGGCTACACCTTC.

CDR3 protein: CASSGYNEQFF. In DNA form, the CDR3 reads TGTGCCAGCAGCGGTTACAATGAGCAGTTCTTC. This chain uses TRBV7-9 with TRBJ2-1; D is unclear. This CDR3 is built from 11 residues. V was trimmed by 5 bases and J by 4 bases, leaving 3 bases between them. Germline-derived CDR1 and CDR2 are SEHNR and FQNEAQ (reference sequence).

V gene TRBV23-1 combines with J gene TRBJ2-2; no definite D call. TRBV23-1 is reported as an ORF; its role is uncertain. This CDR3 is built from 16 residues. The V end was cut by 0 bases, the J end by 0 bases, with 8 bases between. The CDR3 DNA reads TGCGCCAGCAGTCAATCGAAAGGGACGAACACCGGGGAGCTGTTTTTT. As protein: CASSQSKGTNTGELFF.

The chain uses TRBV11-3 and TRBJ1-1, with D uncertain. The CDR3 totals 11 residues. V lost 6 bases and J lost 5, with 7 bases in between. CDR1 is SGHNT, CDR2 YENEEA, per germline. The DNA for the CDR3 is TGTGCCAGCAGTCGGGTGACTGAAGCTTTCTTT. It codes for CASSRVTEAFF.

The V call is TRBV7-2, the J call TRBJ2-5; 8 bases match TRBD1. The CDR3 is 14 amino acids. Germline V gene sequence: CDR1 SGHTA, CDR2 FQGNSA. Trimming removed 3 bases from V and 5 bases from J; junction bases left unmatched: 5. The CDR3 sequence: CASSFDRGVETQYF. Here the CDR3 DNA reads TGTGCCAGCAGCTTTGACAGGGGTGTTGAGACCCAGTACTTC.

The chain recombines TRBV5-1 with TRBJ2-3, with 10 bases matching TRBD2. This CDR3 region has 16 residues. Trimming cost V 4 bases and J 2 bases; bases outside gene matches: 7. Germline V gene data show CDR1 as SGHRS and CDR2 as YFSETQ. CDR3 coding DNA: TGCGCCAGCAGCCCACGAGCGGGGGGGCTCACAGATACGCAGTATTTT. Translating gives CASSPRAGGLTDTQYF.

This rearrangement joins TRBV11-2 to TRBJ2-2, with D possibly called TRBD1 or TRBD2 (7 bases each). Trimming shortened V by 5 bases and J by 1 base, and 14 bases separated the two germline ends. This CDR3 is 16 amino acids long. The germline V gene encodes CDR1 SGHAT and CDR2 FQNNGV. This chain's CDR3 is CASSPGGGQNTGELFF. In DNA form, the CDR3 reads TGTGCCAGCAGCCCAGGGGGGGGCCAGAACACCGGGGAGCTGTTTTTT.

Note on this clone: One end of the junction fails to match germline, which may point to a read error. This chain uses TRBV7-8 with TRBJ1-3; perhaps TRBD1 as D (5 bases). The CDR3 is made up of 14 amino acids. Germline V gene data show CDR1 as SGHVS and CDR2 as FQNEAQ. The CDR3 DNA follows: TGTGCCAGCAGCCCAGAAGCGGCAGGGCCCCTCGTGGGGTTT. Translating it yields CASSPEAAGPLVGF. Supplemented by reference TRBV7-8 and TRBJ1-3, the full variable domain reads GAGVSQSPRYKVAKRGQDVALRCDPISGHVSLFWYQQALGQGPEFLTYFQNEAQLDKSGLPSDRFFAERPEGSVSTLKIQRTQQEDSAVYLCASSPEAAGPLVGFGEGSWLTVV.

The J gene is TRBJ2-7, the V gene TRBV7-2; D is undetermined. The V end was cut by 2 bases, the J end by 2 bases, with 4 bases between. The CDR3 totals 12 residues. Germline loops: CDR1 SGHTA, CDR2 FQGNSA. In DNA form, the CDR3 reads TGTGCCAGCAGCTTAACAGCCTACGAGCAGTACTTC. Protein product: CASSLTAYEQYF.

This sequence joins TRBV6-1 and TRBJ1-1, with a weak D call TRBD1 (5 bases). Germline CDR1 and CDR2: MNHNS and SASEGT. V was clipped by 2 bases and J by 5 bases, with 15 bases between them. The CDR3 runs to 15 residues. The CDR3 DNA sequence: TGTGCCAGCAGTGAATCTCACCAACCAGGGACTGAAGCTTTCTTT. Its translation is CASSESHQPGTEAFF.

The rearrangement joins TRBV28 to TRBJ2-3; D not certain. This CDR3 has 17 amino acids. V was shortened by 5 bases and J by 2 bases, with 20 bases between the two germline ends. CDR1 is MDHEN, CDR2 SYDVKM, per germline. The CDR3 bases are TGTGCCAGCAGTCCCCCCGGAAGAAAACTCAACACAGATACGCAGTATTTT. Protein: CASSPPGRKLNTDTQYF.

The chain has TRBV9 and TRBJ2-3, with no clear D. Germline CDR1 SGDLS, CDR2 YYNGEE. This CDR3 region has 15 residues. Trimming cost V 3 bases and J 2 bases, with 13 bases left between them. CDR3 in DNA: TGTGCCAGCAGCGGAAGGAGTAACCCCACAGATACGCAGTATTTT. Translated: CASSGRSNPTDTQYF.

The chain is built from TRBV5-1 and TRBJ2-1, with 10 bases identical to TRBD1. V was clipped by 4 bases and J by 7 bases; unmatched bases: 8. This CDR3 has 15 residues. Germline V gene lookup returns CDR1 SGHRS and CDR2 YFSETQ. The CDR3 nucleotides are TGCGCCAGCAGCGGACCCGGGACAGGGGAGAATGAGCAGTTCTTC. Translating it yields CASSGPGTGENEQFF. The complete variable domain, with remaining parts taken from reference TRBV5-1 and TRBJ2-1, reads KAGVTQTPRYLIKTRGQQVTLSCSPISGHRSVSWYQQTPGQGLQFLFEYFSETQRNKGNFPGRFSGRQFSNSRSEMNVSTLELGDSALYLCASSGPGTGENEQFFGPGTRLTVL.

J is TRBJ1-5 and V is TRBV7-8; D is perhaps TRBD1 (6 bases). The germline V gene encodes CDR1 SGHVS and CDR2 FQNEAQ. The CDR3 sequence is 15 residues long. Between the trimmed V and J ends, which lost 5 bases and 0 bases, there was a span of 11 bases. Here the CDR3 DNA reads TGTGCCAGCAGCGGCGACAGGCATAGCAATCAGCCCCAGCATTTT. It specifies CASSGDRHSNQPQHF.

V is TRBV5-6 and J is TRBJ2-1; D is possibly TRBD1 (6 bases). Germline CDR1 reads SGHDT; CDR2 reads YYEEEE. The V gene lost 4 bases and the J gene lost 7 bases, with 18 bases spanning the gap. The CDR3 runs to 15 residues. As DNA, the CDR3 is TGTGCCAGCAGCCCGGACAGATCCGCCGCAAATGAGCAGTTCTTC. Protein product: CASSPDRSAANEQFF.

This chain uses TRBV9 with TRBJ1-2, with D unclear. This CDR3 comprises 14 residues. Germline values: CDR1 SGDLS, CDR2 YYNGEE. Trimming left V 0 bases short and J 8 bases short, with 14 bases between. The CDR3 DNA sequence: TGTGCCAGCAGCGTAGGTCCCCGGGCGGGGGGCTACACCTTC. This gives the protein CASSVGPRAGGYTF.

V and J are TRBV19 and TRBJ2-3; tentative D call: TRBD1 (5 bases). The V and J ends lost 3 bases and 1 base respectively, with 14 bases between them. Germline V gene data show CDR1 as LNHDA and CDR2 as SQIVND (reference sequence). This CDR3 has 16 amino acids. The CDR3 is CASSMLRQSGTDTQYF. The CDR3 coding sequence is TGTGCCAGTAGTATGCTCCGACAGTCCGGCACAGATACGCAGTATTTT.

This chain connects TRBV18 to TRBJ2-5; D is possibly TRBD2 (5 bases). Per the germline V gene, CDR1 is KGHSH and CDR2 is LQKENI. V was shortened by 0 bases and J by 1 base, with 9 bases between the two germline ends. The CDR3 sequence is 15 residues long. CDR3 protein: CASSPPGGFQETQYF. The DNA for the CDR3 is TGTGCCAGCTCACCACCGGGCGGGTTCCAAGAGACCCAGTACTTC.

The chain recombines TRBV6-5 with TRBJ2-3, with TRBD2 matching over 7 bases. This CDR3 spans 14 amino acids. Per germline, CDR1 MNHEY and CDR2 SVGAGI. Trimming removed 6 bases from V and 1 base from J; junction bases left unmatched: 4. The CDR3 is CASSLTSGTDTQYF. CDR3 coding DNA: TGTGCCAGCAGCCTAACTAGCGGCACAGATACGCAGTATTTT.

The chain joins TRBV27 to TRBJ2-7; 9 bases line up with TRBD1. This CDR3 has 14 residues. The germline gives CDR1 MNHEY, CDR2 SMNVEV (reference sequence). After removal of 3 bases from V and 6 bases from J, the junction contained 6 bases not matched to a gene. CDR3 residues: CASSFRGQGVEQYF. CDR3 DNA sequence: TGTGCCAGCAGTTTTAGGGGACAGGGCGTCGAGCAGTACTTC.

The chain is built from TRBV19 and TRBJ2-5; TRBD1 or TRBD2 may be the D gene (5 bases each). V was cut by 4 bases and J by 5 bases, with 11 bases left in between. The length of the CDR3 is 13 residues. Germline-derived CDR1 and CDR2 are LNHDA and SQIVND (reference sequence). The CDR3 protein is CASSTGTWETQYF. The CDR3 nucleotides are TGTGCCAGTAGTACAGGGACGTGGGAGACCCAGTACTTC.

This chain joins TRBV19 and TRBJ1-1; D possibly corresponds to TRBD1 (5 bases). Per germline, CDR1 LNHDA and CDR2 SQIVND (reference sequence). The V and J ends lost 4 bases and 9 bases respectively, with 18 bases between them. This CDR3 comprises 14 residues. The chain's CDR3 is CASSTTLTGIKAFF. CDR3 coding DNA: TGTGCCAGTAGTACAACCCTTACAGGTATAAAAGCTTTCTTT.

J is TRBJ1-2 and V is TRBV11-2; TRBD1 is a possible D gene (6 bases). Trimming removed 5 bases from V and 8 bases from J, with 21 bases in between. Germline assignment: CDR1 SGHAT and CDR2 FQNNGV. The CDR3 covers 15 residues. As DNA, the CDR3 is TGTGCCAGCAGCGCGGGGACAACTCTGGGTTGGGGCTACACCTTC. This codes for CASSAGTTLGWGYTF. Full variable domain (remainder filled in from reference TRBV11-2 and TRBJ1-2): EAGVAQSPRYKIIEKRQSVAFWCNPISGHATLYWYQQILGQGPKLLIQFQNNGVVDDSQLPKDRFSAERLKGVDSTLKIQPAKLEDSAVYLCASSAGTTLGWGYTFGSGTRLTVV.

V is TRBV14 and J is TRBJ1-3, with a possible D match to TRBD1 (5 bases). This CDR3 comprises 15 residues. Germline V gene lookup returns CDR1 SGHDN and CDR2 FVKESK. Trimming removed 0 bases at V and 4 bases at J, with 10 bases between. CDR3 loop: CASSQDWGTGNTIYF. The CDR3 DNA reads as TGTGCCAGCAGCCAAGACTGGGGCACCGGAAACACCATATATTTT.

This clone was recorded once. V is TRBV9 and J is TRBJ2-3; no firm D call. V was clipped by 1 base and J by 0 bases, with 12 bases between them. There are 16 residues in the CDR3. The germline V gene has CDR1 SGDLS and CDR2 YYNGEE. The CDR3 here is CASSVRGIFSTDTQYF. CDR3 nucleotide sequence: TGTGCCAGCAGCGTACGCGGTATTTTTAGCACAGATACGCAGTATTTT.

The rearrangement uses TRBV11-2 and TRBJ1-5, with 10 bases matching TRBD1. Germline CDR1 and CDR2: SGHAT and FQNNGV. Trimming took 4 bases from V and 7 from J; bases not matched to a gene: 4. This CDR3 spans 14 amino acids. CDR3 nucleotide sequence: TGTGCCAGCAGCTCGACAGGGGGCCGCCAGCCCCAGCATTTT. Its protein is CASSSTGGRQPQHF.

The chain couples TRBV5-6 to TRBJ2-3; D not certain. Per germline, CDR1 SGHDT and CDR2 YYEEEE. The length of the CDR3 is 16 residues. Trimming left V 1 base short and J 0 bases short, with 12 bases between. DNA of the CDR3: TGTGCCAGCAGCTTGTTGGTGGGCTCTAGCACAGATACGCAGTATTTT. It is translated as CASSLLVGSSTDTQYF.